Listed below are T cell receptor beta chains from one sample, sequenced in a study of technical replicates of blood from a handful of donors. Generated by immunoSEQ multiplex PCR, the TCRdb table keeps only in-frame clones and is missing some. Among 75,000 to 95,000 clones listed, around 96% were seen once. Sequences were obtained from T cells isolated from PBMCs. Receptor source: a human donor in good health. Both conserved end residues are part of each CDR3. The D gene is left open where the match is weak. Expanded clones get a size class; other rows say once, few or many, or leave the size out.

clone_size	v_call	d_call	j_call	cdr3_aa	cdr3_nt
once	TRBV2	NA	TRBJ2-7	CASSVAEQQYF	TGTGCCAGCAGTGTGGCAGAACAGCAGTACTTC
NA	TRBV19	TRBD1	TRBJ2-4	CASHTQGEGIQYF	TGTGCCAGCCACACACAGGGGGAAGGCATTCAGTACTTC
NA	TRBV28	TRBD2	TRBJ2-5	CASTWGSGRNQETQYF	TGTGCCAGCACCTGGGGTAGCGGGAGGAACCAAGAGACCCAGTACTTC
NA	TRBV7-2	TRBD2	TRBJ2-3	CASSLYRGGTDTQYF	TGTGCCAGCAGCCTTTACCGGGGGGGCACAGATACGCAGTATTTT
NA	TRBV19	TRBD2	TRBJ2-1	CASSILPGTSSYNEQFF	TGTGCCAGTAGTATCTTACCCGGGACTAGCTCCTACAATGAGCAGTTCTTC
NA	TRBV7-9	NA	TRBJ2-1	CASSLGPEQFF	TGTGCCAGCAGCTTGGGGCCCGAGCAGTTCTTC
NA	TRBV5-1	NA	TRBJ2-1	CASSRLGAGSYNEQFF	TGCGCCAGCAGCCGACTGGGGGCGGGTTCCTACAATGAGCAGTTCTTC
NA	TRBV7-9	NA	TRBJ1-5	CASSPQGPSNQPQHF	TGTGCCAGCAGCCCACAGGGACCGAGCAATCAGCCCCAGCATTTT
once	TRBV6-1	TRBD2	TRBJ2-5	CASSESRGGETQYF	TGTGCCAGCAGTGAATCGCGGGGGGGGGAGACCCAGTACTTC
once	TRBV2	TRBD2	TRBJ2-5	CASSPGLAGQETQYF	TGTGCCAGCAGTCCAGGACTAGCGGGACAAGAGACCCAGTACTTC
NA	TRBV7-9	TRBD2	TRBJ2-3	CASSCQGLAGRSDTQYF	TGTGCCAGCAGCTGCCAGGGACTAGCGGGTAGGTCAGATACGCAGTATTTT